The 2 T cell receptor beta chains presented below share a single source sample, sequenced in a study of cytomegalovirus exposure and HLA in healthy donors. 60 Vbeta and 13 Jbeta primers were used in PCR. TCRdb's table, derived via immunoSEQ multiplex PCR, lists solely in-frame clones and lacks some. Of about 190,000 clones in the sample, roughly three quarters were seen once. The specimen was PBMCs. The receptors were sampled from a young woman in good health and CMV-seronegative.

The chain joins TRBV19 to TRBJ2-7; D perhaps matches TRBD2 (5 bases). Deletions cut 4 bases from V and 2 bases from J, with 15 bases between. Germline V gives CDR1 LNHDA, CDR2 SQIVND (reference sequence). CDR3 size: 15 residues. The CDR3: CASSRTADGTYEQYF. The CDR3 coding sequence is TGTGCCAGTAGTAGGACTGCTGATGGGACCTACGAGCAGTACTTC.

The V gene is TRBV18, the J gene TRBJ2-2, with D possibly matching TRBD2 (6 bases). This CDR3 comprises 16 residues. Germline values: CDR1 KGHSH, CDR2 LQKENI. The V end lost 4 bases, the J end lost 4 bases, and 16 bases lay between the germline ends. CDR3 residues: CASSRDSSRSTGELFF. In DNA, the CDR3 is TGTGCCAGCTCACGGGACTCTAGTCGAAGCACCGGGGAGCTGTTTTTT.